Included here is one TCR beta chain sequence, with context. Donor samples were obtained from healthy Caucasian individuals from Russia, aged 6 to 90. Germline V gene data show CDR1 as SGHTA and CDR2 as FQGNSA. CDR3 size: 14 residues. Trimming stripped 3 bases from V and 11 bases from J, with 19 bases between. The authors ran a second PCR of roughly 6 to 12 cycles using a sample-barcoded 5' primer and a J-beta primer mix. MiXCR, applied by TCRdb to the 5' RACE reads, yields one record per CDR3 protein. The repertoire consists of approximately 800,000 distinct CDR3 sequences, with around 25% occurring once and the leading ten covering approximately 3.7%. The data belong to a study of blood T cells in healthy people across ages. The same specimen was also included in a second study, on T cells of mothers and their children.

The TCR comes from a boy aged 5-17 years in good health. Sequencing input: blood. This chain links TRBV7-2 with TRBJ2-5; tentatively, D is TRBD1 or TRBD2 (6 bases each). CDR3 loop: CASSFQGPTGEQYF. CDR3 nucleotide sequence: TGTGCCAGCAGCTTTCAGGGGCCAACGGGGGAGCAGTACTTC.